These 2 T cell receptor beta chains were all obtained from the same sample, sequenced in a study of T cell responses to AZD1222 COVID-19 vaccine. This table comes from immunoSEQ multiplex PCR, and its TCRdb copy is limited to in-frame clones, with some not included. The sample yields about 180,000 clones, under 95% seen once. The specimen was peripheral blood, collected 28 days after the second AZD1222 dose. Receptors originate from an adult who received the AZD1222 COVID-19 vaccine.

The chain combines TRBV3-1 (or the pseudogene TRBV3-2) with TRBJ2-1; D ambiguous. Germline V gives CDR1 LGHDT, CDR2 YNNKEL (reference sequence). The CDR3 sequence is 15 residues long. The V and J ends lost 1 base and 0 bases respectively, with 7 bases between them. This CDR3 is CASSQGASSYNEQFF. CDR3 in DNA: TGTGCCAGCAGCCAAGGCGCAAGCTCCTACAATGAGCAGTTCTTC.

This chain connects TRBV5-1 to TRBJ1-6; D may be TRBD1 (5 bases). The V gene lost 4 bases and the J gene lost 4 bases, with 15 bases spanning the gap. The CDR3 sequence is 16 residues long. Germline CDR1 is SGHRS and CDR2 is YFSETQ. CDR3 region: CASSADNGGYNSPLHF. The CDR3 DNA sequence: TGCGCCAGCAGCGCCGATAACGGGGGGTATAATTCACCCCTCCACTTT.